What follows is one T cell receptor (beta chain) and its context. Its antigen is not known. The record originates from a study of T cells expressing NK-cell markers. Study-level points and caveats: Among several donors, these clonotypes also ranked first in the CD3+CD56-NKG2C+ fraction. Uncertainty persisted over the HCMV specificity of expanded NKG2C+ T cell clones.

Synthesis of TCR beta cDNA relied on 5'RACE template switching carrying UMIs. TCRdb reworked the 5' RACE reads into one entry per CDR3 protein, no DNA. Listed are about 460,000 distinct CDR3 sequences; roughly 1.4% falls within the top ten. This CDR3 is 16 amino acids long. Per germline, CDR1 MNHEY and CDR2 SVGAGI. This chain uses TRBV6-5 with TRBJ2-1; TCRdb lists TRBD2, though no DNA is available to test this call. The sequence came from a woman between 45 and 65 years old in good health. What was sequenced was blood T cells: a sorted CD56 or NKG2C T cell subset, CD4+ or CD8+ T cells, or bulk PBMC T cells (not recorded which). The CDR3 loop is CASSSLAQGGWDEQFF.